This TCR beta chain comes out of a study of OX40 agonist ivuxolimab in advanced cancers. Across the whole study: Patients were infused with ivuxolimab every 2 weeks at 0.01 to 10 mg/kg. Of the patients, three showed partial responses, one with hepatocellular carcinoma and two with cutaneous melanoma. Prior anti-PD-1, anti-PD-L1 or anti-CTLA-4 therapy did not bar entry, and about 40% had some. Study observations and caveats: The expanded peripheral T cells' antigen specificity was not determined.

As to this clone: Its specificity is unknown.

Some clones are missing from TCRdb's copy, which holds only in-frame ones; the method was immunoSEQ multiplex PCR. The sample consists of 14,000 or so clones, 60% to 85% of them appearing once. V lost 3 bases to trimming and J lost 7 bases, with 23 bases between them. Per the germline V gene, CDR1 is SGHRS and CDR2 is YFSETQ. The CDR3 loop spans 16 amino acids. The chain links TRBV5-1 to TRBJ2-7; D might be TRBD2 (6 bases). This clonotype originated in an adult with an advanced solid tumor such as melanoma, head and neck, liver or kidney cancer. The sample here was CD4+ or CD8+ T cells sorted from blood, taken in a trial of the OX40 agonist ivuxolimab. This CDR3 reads CASSSYGLLSGGEQYF. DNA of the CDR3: TGCGCCAGCAGCTCTTACGGATTACTATCTGGAGGGGAGCAGTACTTC. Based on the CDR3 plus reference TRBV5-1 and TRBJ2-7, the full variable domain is KAGVTQTPRYLIKTRGQQVTLSCSPISGHRSVSWYQQTPGQGLQFLFEYFSETQRNKGNFPGRFSGRQFSNSRSEMNVSTLELGDSALYLCASSSYGLLSGGEQYFGPGTRLTVT.